The present entry profiles one TCR beta chain with its context. Its recognized antigen is unknown. Base qualities are not recorded, but no much larger clone differs from it by a single base. PBMCs were isolated by Ficoll-Paque density gradient centrifugation. This sample was taken from a study of T-cell memory formation after mild COVID-19 (TCRdb year 2021). Regarding the complete study: TCR sequence clusters from the two donors were largely donor specific. Two young, previously healthy adult volunteers made up the cohort, one male and one female. Longitudinal TCRalpha and TCRbeta repertoire sequencing tracked T-cell clones expanding and contracting after mild COVID-19 in a couple of donors. On the study overall, not on this receptor specifically: SARS-CoV-2 specificity of the second-wave clones peaking on day 37 was not confirmed. Clones that contracted from day 15 to 85 showed balanced CD4/CD8 phenotypes, whereas a second wave of clones that expanded from day 15 to 37 leaned towards CD4+. The study included only a couple of mild cases, and larger cohorts that include severe cases with pre-infection samples were judged to be necessary. Contracting CD4+ clones turned up mainly in the CM and EM memory subsets, whereas EMRA was where CD8+ clones were enriched. Some responding clones were detected in pre-infection memory, which suggested that pre-existing cross-reactive memory T cells had joined the SARS-CoV-2 response.

From cysteine to valine, the CDR3 is 13 amino acids long. CDR3 DNA only is kept here, 39 bases in frame from base 1. The germline V gene provides CDR1 SGHTA and CDR2 FQGNSA. V is reduced by 0 bases and J by 6 bases, leaving a spacing of 9 bases between them. The sample was run on an Illumina NovaSeq 6000. Using 5'RACE with constant-segment primers, TCRalpha and TCRbeta cDNA libraries were constructed, with sample barcodes and unique molecular identifiers added in the process. Trizol reagent was used to extract RNA from every sample. Libraries were amplified in two PCR steps, with a second sample barcode and Illumina TruSeq adapters added in the second step. Libraries were sequenced on an Illumina NovaSeq with 2 x 150 bp paired-end reads. Concerning the study's data processing: The reads were demultiplexed and collapsed into UMI-guided consensus sequences using migec v1.2.7. With mixcr v2.1.11, UMI consensuses were aligned to TRA and TRB V and J templates and assembled into clonotypes. A clonotype was counted as expanded or contracted only if both edgeR and NoisET called the change significant, with noise models trained on biological replicates. For edgeR calls, the cutoffs were a false discovery rate-adjusted p below 0.01 and a log2 fold-change threshold of 1. As an exploratory analysis of dynamics, PCA with hierarchical clustering was applied to max-normalized trajectories of the 1000 most abundant clonotypes. The CD4 or CD8 phenotype of responding clones was assigned using the separately sequenced CD4+ and CD8+ repertoires. TCRdb reanalyzed the raw reads on its own, using fastp at Q25 for trimming and MiXCR for clone calling, and kept in-frame beta chains. Merged by CDR3 protein, the rows form single entries marked with the most common genes and DNA. TCRdb assigned the V and J calls; the authors' analysis was not used. The sample records fewer than 150,000 distinct CDR3 sequences, more than 15% of which are singletons. Roughly 5.3% of the sample rests with the top ten.

Sequenced: PBMCs or a T cell subset sorted from them (not recorded which). The source is a man aged 18 to 30 who had mild COVID-19 (a few samples of this study predate the infection). The sample titles of this study are shuffled in the database, so cell type and time point are left out; the donor was told from shared clones. This chain is built from TRBV7-2 and TRBJ2-7; the D region is possibly TRBD1 or TRBD2, each matching across 5 bases. CDR3 sequence: CASSLAEGTEQYV. Read as DNA, the sequence is TGTGCCAGCAGCTTAGCGGAAGGGACCGAGCAGTACGTC.